This T cell receptor (beta chain) originates from a study of blood T cell repertoires in COVID-19. Study overall: Samples came from the United States, Italy and Spain, spanning acute and convalescent COVID-19. Sample material is recorded as cDNA or gDNA derived from T cells, B-cell-depleted T cells, or PBMCs.

The CDR3 loop spans 12 amino acids. The ends were cut back, 1 base at V and 8 bases at J, with 6 bases in the middle. The V gene's germline CDR1 is SGHAT and CDR2 FQNNGV. Per the authors' pipeline: Amplification of reference gene primers provided the estimated nucleated cell counts. Profiling relied on immunoSEQ multiplex PCR, and the TCRdb table lists in-frame clones only, not all of them. The DNA gave D and trimming, while V, J and clone size come from that table. The sample holds under 200,000 clones, around four fifths seen once. Sequencing input: peripheral blood. This rearrangement joins TRBV11-2 to TRBJ2-1, with D tentatively TRBD2 (5 bases). The TCR originated in a man in his forties who had recovered from COVID-19. CDR3 DNA sequence: TGTGCCAGCAGCTTAGGGACTCATGAGCAGTTCTTC. This codes for CASSLGTHEQFF.